This T cell receptor (beta chain) was identified in a study of shared clonotypes between healthy human individuals (dated by TCRdb to between 2020 and 2021). With respect to the entire study: A couple of women and a few men aged 18 to 49 years were included in the cohort. For each donor, three plates each were used for CD4 naive and CD4 memory, two plates were used for CD8 naive, and one plate was used for CD8 memory. To increase sequencing depth and limit assay-specific biases, TCR repertoire library preparation and sequencing were carried out by different laboratories using diverse techniques. To estimate repertoire size and how much clonotypes are shared between individuals, the study performed deep sequencing of blood TCR repertoires from roughly five healthy adults. Leukapheresis yielded between about 0.9 and 10 billion PBMCs per donor. Results and caveats for the whole study, not just this receptor: Naive subsets generally had larger estimated clonotype richness than memory subsets. Around 5% of naive CD4, 3.5% of naive CD8, approximately 2% of memory CD4, and around 0.4% of memory CD8 clonotypes were shared across several donors. Rarefaction of sorted-subset datasets indicated incomplete sequencing despite the large sequencing depth. Because the study included a small number of donors, the genetic and exposure-history diversity represented was limited. Sampling was limited to blood, and TCR repertoires in tissue likely differ from TCR repertoires in blood. Pairwise subsampling indicated that sequencing depth was expected to affect the degree of clonotype sharing among donors. Higher generation probabilities were observed for clonotypes shared by all four sorted-subset donors than for non-shared clonotypes.

As encoded in the germline V gene, CDR1 is SGHAT while CDR2 is FQNNGV. The germline ends are 11 bases apart after V is trimmed by 5 bases and J by 0 bases. The CDR3 numbers 15 residues from cysteine through phenylalanine. This entry keeps only the CDR3 DNA: 45 bases, framed from base 1. CD8 naive samples consisted of CD45RO-negative cells that were positively selected for CCR7, yielding a CD45RA+CCR7+ population without TemRA cells. Healthy HIV-negative adults with no recently reported acute infections or vaccinations were included as donors. Every donor was a Caucasian adult living in Nashville, Tennessee, USA. After blood collection by leukapheresis, PBMCs were isolated using Ficoll-Histopaque density gradient centrifugation and then cryopreserved in the vapor phase of liquid nitrogen. Analytical flow cytometry was used to check the purity and quantity of each magnetically sorted T cell population. Each sorted fraction had its genomic DNA isolated and then quantified by UV absorbance on a Nanodrop 2000c.

Using the deep immunoSEQ assay, multiplex PCR amplified TCR CDR3 regions from genomic DNA. Extracted genomic DNA from each cell subset was spread evenly across all wells of several immunoSEQ 96-well plates, with each plate serving as a replicate. Each replicate PCR for sorted subsets received 200 ng genomic DNA, equal to roughly 30,000 T cell genomes. Purified libraries were quantified with a Qubit 3.0 fluorometer, sized on a Bioanalyzer 2100, and re-quantified with the KAPA Library Quantification kit. A separate single-read 150-cycle Illumina NextSeq 550 flow cell was used to sequence each immunoSEQ 96-well plate. The paper's processing steps were these. Because only junctional sequences without quality scores were contained in the immunoSEQ output, filtering matching that applied to full-length reads could not be performed. Sequences were annotated with PyIR, a Python wrapper for IgBLAST v1.9, using IMGT germline references to assign V/J genes and CDR3. Reads were filtered out if the reads had weak V/J assignments (E-value above 1e-6), no CDR3, stop codons, out-of-frame junctions, or ambiguous translated residues. V3J clonotypes were defined by identical inferred V gene, J gene, and CDR3 amino acid sequence. Percentage overlap between repertoires was computed as shared unique clonotypes divided by the size of the smaller repertoire. RTK rarefaction, the Chao1 estimator, and Recon v2.1 estimates of unobserved clonotypes were used to assess repertoire richness. OLGA was used to compute generation probabilities for all TCRbeta clonotypes that the gDNA method yielded from a handful of donors. In TCRdb, the immuneACCESS table is reduced to in-frame sequences with V and J assigned. These tables do not hold every clone; where another copy was compared, an unresolved V gene accounts for under half, and the others remain unexplained. The V and J calls and clone size were taken over from that table, and D and trimming were inferred from the DNA. The sample data list 1.5 million to 2.5 million clones, and over 85% of these were observed just once. The ten largest clones add up to around 1.2% of the sample.

A remark on this clone: Its antigen remains unidentified. No base-level quality is on record; no much larger clone is a single base apart.

Sequences were obtained from naive CD8+ T cells sorted from blood. The sample's cell subset or site label is to be understood as: CD45RA+CCR7+. The clonotype comes from a man aged 18 to 29 in good health. This chain is built from TRBV11-2 and TRBJ1-3; 5 matching bases give a weak D call of TRBD1. The CDR3 region reads CASSPRGNSGNTIYF. The nucleotide sequence reads TGTGCCAGCAGCCCCCGGGGGAACTCTGGAAACACCATATATTTT.